These 14 T cell receptor beta chains share one sample of origin, sequenced in a study of blood T cell repertoires in COVID-19. Sequencing was performed with immunoSEQ multiplex PCR; in TCRdb, only in-frame clones are kept and a portion is missing. The repertoire holds about 100,000 clones, with 92% as singletons. Sequencing used peripheral blood. The receptor set was obtained from a man aged 50-60 years with active COVID-19.

The chain combines TRBV12-3 or TRBV12-4 with TRBJ1-3; unclear D gene. The CDR3 spans 12 residues. The ends were cut back, 1 base at V and 4 bases at J, with 2 bases in the middle. CDR3 in amino acids: CASSLVGNTIYF. The CDR3 bases are TGTGCCAGCAGTTTAGTAGGAAACACCATATATTTT.

This clone appeared a single time. The J gene is TRBJ2-7, the V gene TRBV7-2, with D perhaps TRBD2 (5 bases). Germline V CDR1 and CDR2: SGHTA, FQGNSA. This CDR3 contains 15 residues. The V end lost 1 base, the J end lost 2 bases, and 12 bases lay between the germline ends. CDR3 DNA sequence: TGTGCCAGCAGCTTAGAGAGCGGTAGTCCCTACGAGCAGTACTTC. This encodes CASSLESGSPYEQYF.

This clone was picked up one time. The rearrangement joins TRBV6-6 to TRBJ1-4; possibly TRBD1 for D (6 bases). The V end lost 1 base, the J end lost 7 bases, and 10 bases lay between the germline ends. The CDR3 is 14 residues long. CDR1 is MNHNY and CDR2 is SVGAGI in the germline V gene (reference sequence). For the CDR3, the DNA is TGTGCCAGCAGTTACTTGAGCAGGGGTGAAAAACTGTTTTTT. It yields the protein CASSYLSRGEKLFF.

V and J are TRBV2 and TRBJ2-7, with 8 bases fitting TRBD1. The CDR3 contains 13 residues. V gave up 6 bases and J gave up 7 bases; unmatched junction bases: 8. The germline CDR1 and CDR2 sequences are SNHLY and FYNNEI. The CDR3 region is CASRRSGTGEQYF. The DNA for the CDR3 is TGTGCCAGCAGGCGATCCGGGACAGGAGAGCAGTACTTC.

This clone was observed once. This sequence joins TRBV3-1 (or the pseudogene TRBV3-2) and TRBJ1-2, with 9 bases matching TRBD1. CDR1 is LGHDT and CDR2 is YNNKEL in the germline V gene (reference sequence). This CDR3 has 14 residues. V shed 4 bases, J shed 8 bases, and the junction held 8 bases outside the gene matches. The CDR3 region is CASSLTGGLRGYTF. The DNA of the CDR3 is TGTGCCAGCAGCCTTACAGGGGGCTTAAGGGGCTACACCTTC.

The chain recombines TRBV4-1 with TRBJ2-1; D is perhaps TRBD2 (5 bases). CDR3 length equals 16 residues. Trimming removed 0 bases from V and 4 bases from J, with 13 bases in between. The germline CDR1 and CDR2 sequences are MGHRA and YSYEKL. The CDR3 here is CASSQDRDPHYNEQFF. The CDR3 coding sequence is TGCGCCAGCAGCCAAGACCGGGATCCCCATTACAATGAGCAGTTCTTC.

The chain recombines TRBV19 with TRBJ2-1, with a weak D call TRBD1 (5 bases). CDR3 length equals 15 residues. The germline V and J ends were trimmed by 0 bases and 7 bases, with 13 bases remaining between them. The germline V gene encodes CDR1 LNHDA and CDR2 SQIVND (reference sequence). The DNA for the CDR3 is TGTGCCAGTAGTATAGAAGTCAGGGCGGTAAATGAGCAGTTCTTC. Translated: CASSIEVRAVNEQFF. Complete variable domain (other parts from reference TRBV19 and TRBJ2-1): DGGITQSPKYLFRKEGQNVTLSCEQNLNHDAMYWYRQDPGQGLRLIYYSQIVNDFQKGDIAEGYSVSREKKESFPLTVTSAQKNPTAFYLCASSIEVRAVNEQFFGPGTRLTVL.

The chain links TRBV11-3 to TRBJ2-1; 9 bases agree with TRBD2. CDR1 is SGHNT and CDR2 is YENEEA in the germline V gene. The CDR3 sequence is 15 residues long. J was trimmed by 9 bases and V by 3 bases; bases with no gene match: 9. The CDR3 reads CASSLTSGAGGEQFF. CDR3 coding DNA: TGTGCCAGCAGCTTGACTAGCGGTGCAGGGGGTGAGCAGTTCTTC.

V usage is TRBV10-3 and J usage is TRBJ1-1; 9 nucleotides line up with TRBD1. CDR3 length: 15 amino acids. The trim removed 4 bases at V and 7 bases at J, leaving 10 bases unmatched. Germline V gene data show CDR1 as ENHRY and CDR2 as SYGVKD. The CDR3 region is CAISALQGAQGEAFF. The CDR3 DNA follows: TGTGCCATCAGTGCCTTACAGGGGGCGCAAGGTGAAGCTTTCTTT.

CDR3 region: CASSEPGGMWEPEAFF. In DNA form, the CDR3 reads TGTGCCAGCAGTGAACCTGGCGGGATGTGGGAACCTGAAGCTTTCTTT. This chain joins TRBV6-1 and TRBJ1-1, with no clear D. V dropped 2 bases and J dropped 6 bases, with 19 bases sitting between them. The germline V gene has CDR1 MNHNS and CDR2 SASEGT. This CDR3 has 16 amino acids.

The chain carries TRBV10-3 and TRBJ1-1, with TRBD1 as a possible D gene (5 bases). This CDR3 comprises 13 residues. The V gene lost 4 bases and the J gene lost 1 base, with 7 bases spanning the gap. Germline CDR1 reads ENHRY; CDR2 reads SYGVKD. The CDR3 DNA follows: TGTGCCATCAGTGCCCAGGGGAACACTGAAGCTTTCTTT. This translates into CAISAQGNTEAFF.

The count of this clone is one. This chain links TRBV19 with TRBJ2-1; perhaps TRBD2 as D (6 bases). The V end lost 4 bases, the J end lost 4 bases, and 11 bases lay between the germline ends. The CDR3 has 14 amino acids. The germline CDR1 and CDR2 sequences are LNHDA and SQIVND (reference sequence). The CDR3 nucleotides read TGTGCCAGTAGTAAGGGTAGCGGATACAATGAGCAGTTCTTC. Its protein product is CASSKGSGYNEQFF.

In DNA, the CDR3 is TGTGCCAGCAGGGGGGGGAATCAGCCCCAGCATTTT. This codes for CASRGGNQPQHF. This chain uses TRBV28 with TRBJ1-5; D may be TRBD1 (5 bases). This CDR3 region has 12 residues. Looked up from germline, CDR1 is MDHEN and CDR2 is SYDVKM. V lost 6 bases and J lost 4, with 7 bases in between.

The chain employs TRBV5-6 and TRBJ1-2; D unclear. This CDR3 has 16 residues. The germline V gene encodes CDR1 SGHDT and CDR2 YYEEEE. Between the trimmed V and J ends, which lost 1 base and 4 bases, there was a span of 17 bases. The CDR3 loop reads CASSLTSAGLRYGYTF. The CDR3 bases are TGTGCCAGCAGCTTGACTTCTGCAGGTCTGCGCTATGGCTACACCTTC.